This T cell receptor (beta chain) was retrieved from a study of CD4 and CD8 cells across lung adenocarcinoma regions. TCRdb re-analysed the PCR reads in MiXCR, keeping a single row per CDR3 protein. Found here are roughly 10,000 distinct CDR3 sequences, approximately 53% of them singletons; the top ten hold roughly a fifth. Notes on this clonotype: A junction boundary mismatches the germline segment, possibly from a read error.

This CDR3 region has 15 residues. Germline V gene lookup returns CDR1 WNHNN and CDR2 SYGVQD (reference sequence). This sequence joins TRBV10-1 and TRBJ2-4; D remains unclear. The specimen sequenced was CD4+ T cells from the center of a lung tumor. This TCR derives from a male donor with lung adenocarcinoma. The CD4 and CD8 labels of this study may be unreliable. CDR3 bases: TGCGCCAGCAGTGAACGTCGACTTGCCAAAGATACTCAGTATTTC. This translates into CASSERRLAKDTQYF.